The text below deals with one T cell receptor (beta chain). The antigen is undetermined. TCRdb reprocessed the 5' RACE reads with MiXCR, giving one entry per CDR3 protein. The data contain more than 300,000 distinct CDR3 sequences, roughly a tenth of them singletons. The data were obtained in a study of T cells after yellow fever vaccination. The overall study: Preparation used SMART-Seq v4 Ultra Low Input for the low-cell-number fractions. Regarding the study as a whole: Of the clonotypes, a small share occurred in both CD4 and CD8 compartments. Bulk-population clonotypes that are abundant could appear as contaminants in FACS-sorted repertoires. Clones that expanded after primary vaccination mostly reappeared after the booster (just under 98% CD4, approximately 87% CD8).

The sample in question was CD4+ T cells sorted from PBMCs, obtained 45 days after the yellow fever booster vaccination. The source of this sequence is a man aged 18 to 30 who received the YFV17D yellow fever vaccine.

CDR3 in amino acids: CASSLGHSSNQPQHF. CDR3 DNA: TGCGCCAGCAGCCTGGGACACTCAAGCAATCAGCCCCAGCATTTT. This chain joins TRBV4-1 and TRBJ1-5; D perhaps matches TRBD1 (6 bases). The CDR3 contains 15 residues. With 4 bases removed from V and 1 base from J, the gap between germline ends came to 11 bases. CDR1 MGHRA and CDR2 YSYEKL come from the germline V gene.